Below, 18 T cell receptor beta chains from the same sample are listed, as sequenced in a study of regulatory T cells in long-lasting Graves disease. Specified time point: newly diagnosed GD, antithyroid drugs for less than 3 months. PBMCs were the source of the RNA used for TCR sequencing. Assembly of TCR beta libraries relied on iRepertoire HTBI primers together with Arm-PCR of CDR3 regions. One entry per CDR3 protein, called by TCRdb with MiXCR from the multiplex PCR reads. The sample lists approximately 390,000 distinct CDR3 sequences, about 17% occurring once. The same sample was also used in a study of T cells in Graves' hyperthyroidism and ophthalmopathy.

The source material was peripheral blood mononuclear cells (PBMCs), sampled at new diagnosis, from a patient treated with antithyroid drugs. Receptors were obtained from a woman between 18 and 30 years old with Graves disease.

This clonotype showed up many times. The V and J genes are TRBV3-1 and TRBJ1-4; D gene unclear. The CDR3 spans 14 residues. Per the germline V gene, CDR1 is LGHDT and CDR2 is YNNKEL (reference sequence). With 5 bases removed from V and 2 bases from J, the gap between germline ends came to 9 bases. The CDR3 spells CASSARTTNEKLFF. DNA of the CDR3: TGTGCCAGCAGCGCGCGAACGACTAATGAAAAACTGTTTTTT.

This clonotype was observed many times. CDR3 in DNA: TGTGCCAGCAGCCAAGGAAACACCGGGGAGCTGTTTTTT. Amino acids: CASSQGNTGELFF. The rearrangement uses TRBV3-1 and TRBJ2-2; the D is unclear. V dropped 1 base and J dropped 2 bases, with 2 bases sitting between them. In germline, CDR1 is LGHDT, CDR2 YNNKEL (reference sequence). The CDR3 length is 13 residues.

In its sample, this clonotype was seen many times. The chain has TRBV5-1 and TRBJ2-5, with 7 bases fitting TRBD1. Germline V CDR1 and CDR2: SGHRS, YFSETQ. V shed 0 bases, J shed 11 bases, and the junction held 1 base outside the gene matches. CDR3 length: 11 residues. The CDR3 sequence: CASSLEGAQYF. The CDR3 DNA sequence: TGCGCCAGCAGCTTGGAGGGGGCTCAGTACTTC.

The chain couples TRBV9 to TRBJ1-2; TRBD1 aligns across 7 bases. The J segment lost 4 bases and the V segment lost 3 bases, leaving 6 bases of the junction unmatched. The CDR3 is 14 amino acids. Per germline, CDR1 SGDLS and CDR2 YYNGEE. CDR3 protein: CASSAVDRLYGYTF. The DNA of the CDR3 is TGTGCCAGCAGCGCGGTGGACAGGCTCTATGGCTACACCTTC.

This clonotype was counted ten times or more. The rearrangement joins TRBV18 to TRBJ1-5; the D is unclear. V was trimmed by 0 bases and J by 4 bases, leaving 10 bases between them. The CDR3 has 15 residues. Germline V CDR1 and CDR2: KGHSH, LQKENI. The CDR3 is CASSPPGRRNQPQHF. The DNA for the CDR3 is TGTGCCAGCTCACCACCAGGACGGCGAAATCAGCCCCAGCATTTT. Variable domain in full (rest from reference TRBV18 and TRBJ1-5): NAGVMQNPRHLVRRRGQEARLRCSPMKGHSHVYWYRQLPEEGLKFMVYLQKENIIDESGMPKERFSAEFPKEGPSILRIQQVVRGDSAAYFCASSPPGRRNQPQHFGDGTRLSIL.

This clonotype was recorded many times. The rearrangement links TRBV20-1 to TRBJ2-1, with 8 bases that match TRBD2. This CDR3 is built from 14 residues. The V gene's germline CDR1 is DFQATT and CDR2 SNEGSKA (reference sequence). With 6 bases clipped from V and 6 bases from J, the junction kept 10 bases outside the gene matches. Written as DNA, the CDR3 is TGCAGTGCCGGGACCCAGCGGGAGTTCAATGAGCAGTTCTTC. Protein product: CSAGTQREFNEQFF.

This clonotype was seen a handful of times. The chain carries TRBV19 and TRBJ2-4, with no clear D. CDR1 and CDR2 from the germline V gene are LNHDA and SQIVND (reference sequence). This CDR3 contains 14 residues. Between the trimmed V and J ends, which lost 7 bases and 0 bases, there was a span of 10 bases. CDR3 residues: CASKGLLAKNIQYF. In DNA form, the CDR3 reads TGTGCCAGTAAAGGTCTGCTAGCCAAAAACATTCAGTACTTC.

The chain carries TRBV2 and TRBJ2-7, with 9 positions matching TRBD2. The V segment lost 7 bases and the J segment 0 bases; nucleotides outside the gene matches: 7. There are 15 residues in the CDR3. CDR1 and CDR2 (germline): SNHLY, FYNNEI. The CDR3 DNA reads as TGTGCCAGCATCGTCGGGACTAGCACCTCCTACGAGCAGTACTTC. This encodes CASIVGTSTSYEQYF.

The V and J genes are TRBV5-6 and TRBJ1-6; TRBD1 aligns across 7 bases. The germline gives CDR1 SGHDT, CDR2 YYEEEE. CDR3 length equals 15 residues. Unmatched junction bases numbered 10, after V lost 3 bases and J lost 10 bases. CDR3 sequence: CASSSQPTGRSPLHF. In DNA form, the CDR3 reads TGTGCCAGCAGCTCCCAACCGACAGGGCGGTCACCCCTCCACTTT.

A remark on this clonotype: A much bigger clone sits one base away, suggesting this may be a read error. The V call is TRBV20-1, the J call TRBJ2-1, with D perhaps TRBD2 (5 bases). The CDR3 consists of 14 residues. Germline V lookup: CDR1 DFQATT, CDR2 SNEGSKA (reference sequence). The chain's CDR3 is CSARERVSYNDQFF. CDR3 bases: TGCAGTGCTAGAGAGCGGGTGTCCTACAATGATCAGTTCTTC.

In its sample, this clonotype was seen many times. The chain combines TRBV20-1 with TRBJ2-7, with 8 positions matching TRBD2. Per germline, CDR1 DFQATT and CDR2 SNEGSKA (reference sequence). J lost 0 bases, V lost 3 bases, and 10 bases had no gene match. This CDR3 contains 16 residues. CDR3 region: CSARIWGAGDSYEQYF. CDR3 DNA sequence: TGCAGTGCTAGGATCTGGGGAGCGGGAGACTCCTACGAGCAGTACTTC.

A few counts support this clonotype. DNA of the CDR3: TGTGCCTGGAGTGCGGACGGCAATCAGCCCCAGCATTTT. It codes for CAWSADGNQPQHF. The gene calls are TRBV30 and TRBJ1-5; D is undetermined. The CDR3 contains 13 residues. The V end was cut by 1 base, the J end by 2 bases, with 6 bases between. Germline V gene data show CDR1 as GTSNPN and CDR2 as SVGIG (reference sequence).

This clonotype was recorded at least ten times. The rearrangement links TRBV12-3 or TRBV12-4 to TRBJ2-3; D remains unclear. The ends were cut back, 6 bases at V and 0 bases at J, with 10 bases in the middle. CDR3 length: 14 amino acids. DNA of the CDR3: TGTGCCAGCAGCCAGATGACTAGCACAGATACGCAGTATTTT. This sequence encodes CASSQMTSTDTQYF.

This clonotype was counted ten times or more. The V call is TRBV28, the J call TRBJ2-3; TRBD2 might be the D (5 bases). From germline, CDR1 is MDHEN and CDR2 SYDVKM. This CDR3 comprises 14 residues. V shed 4 bases and J shed 10 bases, with 18 bases lying between them. The DNA of the CDR3 is TGTGCCAGCAGTTCGCCTTTGCGAGGAGGTTCGCAGTATTTT. The encoded protein is CASSSPLRGGSQYF.

This clonotype was seen more than once but under ten times. The chain joins TRBV6-1 to TRBJ2-7, with 7 bases lining up with TRBD1. This CDR3 is 12 amino acids long. Germline CDR1 and CDR2: MNHNS and SASEGT. J was trimmed by 0 bases and V by 11 bases; bases with no gene match: 4. CDR3 loop: CAGGQSSYEQYF. CDR3 nucleotide sequence: TGTGCCGGGGGACAGAGCTCCTACGAGCAGTACTTC.

There are a few counts of this clonotype. The chain recombines TRBV9 with TRBJ2-7; TRBD1 agrees at 12 bases. The CDR3 covers 19 residues. V lost 3 bases and J lost 3; bases outside the gene matches: 16. CDR1 SGDLS and CDR2 YYNGEE come from the germline V gene. The CDR3 DNA reads as TGTGCCAGCAGCGCCTACTCCGGGACAGGGGGCCTTGCGGGCTACGAGCAGTACTTC. Protein sequence: CASSAYSGTGGLAGYEQYF.

This clonotype was seen a handful of times. A much larger clone sits a single nucleotide away, making a read error possible. The J gene is TRBJ1-1, the V gene TRBV28, with D possibly matching TRBD1 (5 bases). Between the trimmed V and J ends, which lost 5 bases and 8 bases, there was a span of 18 bases. The germline CDR1 and CDR2 sequences are MDHEN and SYDVKM. This CDR3 comprises 14 residues. This CDR3 is CASSPIRASGEAFF. In DNA form, the CDR3 reads TGTGCCAGCAGTCCAATACGGGCGTCAGGGGAAGCTTTCTTT.

This clonotype was detected ten times or more. The V and J genes are TRBV6-1 and TRBJ2-1; 10 positions agree with TRBD1. Looked up from germline, CDR1 is MNHNS and CDR2 is SASEGT. Losses at the gene ends were 6 bases for V and 2 bases for J; bases not matched to a gene: 7. The CDR3 has 16 amino acids. The CDR3 nucleotides are TGTGCCAGCAGCCACCCCGGGACAGGGGCCTACAATGAGCAGTTCTTC. Protein product: CASSHPGTGAYNEQFF.